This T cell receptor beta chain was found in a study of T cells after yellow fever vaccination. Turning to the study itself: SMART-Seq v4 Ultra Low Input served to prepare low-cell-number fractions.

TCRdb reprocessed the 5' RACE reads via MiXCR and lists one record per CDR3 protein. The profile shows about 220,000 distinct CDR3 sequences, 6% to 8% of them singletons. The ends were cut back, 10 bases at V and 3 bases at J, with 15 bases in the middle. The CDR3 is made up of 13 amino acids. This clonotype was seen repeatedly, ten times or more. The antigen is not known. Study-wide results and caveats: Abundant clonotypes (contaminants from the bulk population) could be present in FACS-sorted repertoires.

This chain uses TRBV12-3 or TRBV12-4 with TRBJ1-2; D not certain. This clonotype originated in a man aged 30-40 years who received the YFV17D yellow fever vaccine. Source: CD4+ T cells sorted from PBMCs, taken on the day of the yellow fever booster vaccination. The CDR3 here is CATSTGVDYGYTF. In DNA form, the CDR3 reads TGTGCCACTTCCACTGGGGTCGACTATGGCTACACCTTC.